This T cell receptor beta chain was profiled in a study of shared clonotypes between healthy human individuals. As originally analysed: Quality scores were absent from the junction-only immunoSEQ sequences, so filtering differed. The table came from immunoSEQ multiplex PCR; TCRdb's copy has only in-frame clones and leaves some out. Clone size and the V and J calls come from that table; the DNA yielded D and trimming. The data hold 2.3 million or so clones, with 90% to 95% observed a single time. This CDR3 region has 16 residues. Trimming removed 4 bases at V and 7 bases at J, with 20 bases between. In germline, CDR1 is SGHRS, CDR2 YFSETQ.

This rearrangement joins TRBV5-1 to TRBJ2-2; D assignment may be TRBD1 or TRBD2 (6 bases each). The sample consisted of naive CD4+ T cells from PBMCs. Subset given: CD45RA+ positively selected. This TCR was recovered from a man younger than 30 in good health. Some clones in this sample may be carry-over from other donors' samples. This CDR3 is CASSPGGGRIFGELFF. CDR3 nucleotide sequence: TGCGCCAGCAGCCCCGGAGGGGGACGGATATTCGGGGAGCTGTTTTTT.